This T cell receptor (beta chain) was identified in a study of cytomegalovirus exposure and HLA in healthy donors. Whole-study context: A data release that came early held about 89 million unique TCRs from HLA-typed donors. Regarding the study as a whole: Common viral pathogens seemed to be connected with several of the most significant clusters, according to a later analysis.

Notes on this clone: The antigen is not known.

It was with 60 Vbeta and 13 Jbeta primers that the PCR ran. TCRdb keeps only in-frame clones here, not all; method: immunoSEQ multiplex PCR. The sample includes some 110,000 clones. CDR1 is LNHDA, CDR2 SQIVND, per germline (reference sequence). The length of the CDR3 is 14 residues. The V gene end was trimmed by 10 bases and the J gene end by 7 bases; junction bases not matched to a gene: 11. The sample comprised PBMCs. The sequence was collected from a man aged 40-49 years in good health and CMV-seropositive. This chain connects TRBV19 to TRBJ2-1; 9 bases map to TRBD1. The CDR3 DNA sequence: TGTGCCACGACGTCGGGACAGGGCTGGAATGAGCAGTTCTTC. Translating gives CATTSGQGWNEQFF.